The clone carrying this T cell receptor beta chain was seen a single time. Its antigen is undetermined. The PCR employed 60 Vbeta primers together with 13 Jbeta primers. TCRdb's copy holds only in-frame clones and misses some; the assay was immunoSEQ multiplex PCR. In the table there are 95,000 or so clones, roughly 79% of which are singletons. The sample is drawn from a study of cytomegalovirus exposure and HLA in healthy donors. At collection, donors were nominally healthy, but unrecorded immune exposures were probable. Findings of the study overall: In a later analysis, at a false discovery rate of 0.05, approximately 15,000 TCR beta sequences matched HLA alleles. The classifier reportedly diagnosed cytomegalovirus status with high sensitivity and specificity. Highly shared variants forming one cluster were likely a sequencing artifact.

Germline V gene sequence: CDR1 LGHNA, CDR2 YSLEER. The V segment lost 2 bases and the J segment 1 base; nucleotides outside the gene matches: 3. This CDR3 spans 16 amino acids. The TCR was taken from a woman in her 70s in good health and CMV-seropositive. The sample was PBMCs. V usage is TRBV4-3 and J usage is TRBJ2-1; 9 bases are a match to TRBD1. The CDR3 region has the DNA TGCGCCAGCAGCCAAAGGACAGGGGATTCCTACAATGAGCAGTTCTTC. This gives the protein CASSQRTGDSYNEQFF.